The 27 T cell receptor beta chains given below trace back to one sample, sequenced in a study of T cells in Graves' hyperthyroidism and ophthalmopathy. TCR beta CDR3 region amplification was performed from RNA transcripts. An initial round of RT-PCR targeting the TCR CDR3 relied on the HTBI primer set. From the multiplex PCR reads, TCRdb called clonotypes with MiXCR, one entry per CDR3 protein. The sample shows around 700,000 distinct CDR3 sequences, approximately 19% of them seen only once. Sample: blood. These receptors all stem from a woman aged 45-65 years with Graves' hyperthyroidism that later progressed to Graves' ophthalmopathy.

This clonotype was found a few times. The chain is built from TRBV5-1 and TRBJ2-6; 10 positions match TRBD2. Germline assignment: CDR1 SGHRS and CDR2 YFSETQ. V trimming: 4 bases; J trimming: 1 base; junction bases outside the gene matches: 11. There are 19 residues in the CDR3. CDR3 DNA sequence: TGCGCCAGCAGCACAACCGCCCTAGCGGGGGCTTCTGGGGCCAACGTCCTGACTTTC. Translating it yields CASSTTALAGASGANVLTF.

This clonotype was seen many times. The J gene is TRBJ2-1, the V gene TRBV20-1; 10 bases align to TRBD2. The CDR3 contains 14 residues. Germline V gene sequence: CDR1 DFQATT, CDR2 SNEGSKA (reference sequence). With V trimmed by 3 bases and J by 3 bases, 2 bases remained unmatched. The CDR3 region is CSASSSGGYNEQFF. In DNA form, the CDR3 reads TGCAGTGCTAGTTCTAGCGGGGGCTACAATGAGCAGTTCTTC.

This clonotype has a handful of counts. The V call is TRBV27, the J call TRBJ1-6; no clear D. Germline assignment: CDR1 MNHEY and CDR2 SMNVEV (reference sequence). The CDR3 length is 13 residues. V lost 3 bases to trimming and J lost 7 bases, with 7 bases between them. The CDR3 protein is CASSFGVNSPLHF. The DNA of the CDR3 is TGTGCCAGCAGTTTCGGGGTCAATTCACCCCTCCACTTT.

V is TRBV12-3 or TRBV12-4 and J is TRBJ1-3; no firm D call. V gave up 0 bases and J gave up 0 bases, with 9 bases separating them. The length of the CDR3 is 16 residues. CDR3 bases: TGTGCCAGCAGTTTAGCTGTCGGGCACTCTGGAAACACCATATATTTT. Its protein product is CASSLAVGHSGNTIYF.

This clonotype came up a few times. The gene calls are TRBV4-1 and TRBJ1-2, with unresolved D. Trimming shortened V by 0 bases and J by 2 bases, and 10 bases separated the two germline ends. Germline CDR1 and CDR2: MGHRA and YSYEKL. The CDR3 consists of 15 residues. CDR3 coding DNA: TGCGCCAGCAGCCAAGAAACGGCAGACAACTATGGCTACACCTTC. Translated: CASSQETADNYGYTF.

With regard to this clonotype: This may stem from a read error, because a much larger clone lies one nucleotide away. The chain joins TRBV11-1 to TRBJ2-1, with a weak D call TRBD2 (7 bases). The CDR3 sequence is 19 residues long. Trimming left V 3 bases short and J 7 bases short, with 28 bases between. The germline CDR1 and CDR2 sequences are SGHAT and FQDESV (reference sequence). CDR3 coding DNA: TGTGCCAGCAGCTTGGAGTACCCCCAACTAGTGGGGGGGCGTAATGAGCAGTTCTTC. Protein sequence: CASSLEYPQLVGGRNEQFF.

The table lists this clonotype with many counts. This rearrangement joins TRBV5-1 to TRBJ1-2; D is unclear. V gave up 7 bases and J gave up 6 bases, with 22 bases separating them. The germline CDR1 and CDR2 sequences are SGHRS and YFSETQ. The CDR3 contains 15 residues. The DNA of the CDR3 is TGCGCCAGCTCATGGGCTGGGTCCGGGTCAGATGGCTACACCTTC. Translation gives CASSWAGSGSDGYTF.

The V and J genes are TRBV6-2 or TRBV6-3 and TRBJ1-5; D might be TRBD1 (5 bases). The CDR3 runs 14 residues. V was shortened by 0 bases and J by 6 bases, with 9 bases between the two germline ends. Germline V lookup: CDR1 MNHEY, CDR2 SVGEGT. CDR3 sequence: CASSYSAGTQPQHF. For the CDR3, the DNA is TGTGCCAGCAGTTACTCGGCAGGGACTCAGCCCCAGCATTTT.

This chain links TRBV12-3 or TRBV12-4 with TRBJ1-5; weak D call: TRBD1 (6 bases). V lost 7 bases, J lost 9 bases, and 19 bases lay in between. The CDR3 runs to 14 residues. The CDR3 DNA follows: TGTGCCAGCACCCGGGGGGGGGGCCACCGGCCCCAGCATTTT. Protein product: CASTRGGGHRPQHF.

Ten or more counts support this clonotype. V and J are TRBV11-2 and TRBJ1-4; D may be TRBD1 (6 bases). The length of the CDR3 is 14 residues. Germline CDR1 is SGHAT and CDR2 is FQNNGV. V was clipped by 6 bases and J by 8 bases, with 16 bases between them. The CDR3 loop is CASRFRERGEKLFF. The CDR3 region has the DNA TGTGCCAGCAGATTCAGGGAGAGGGGGGAAAAACTGTTTTTT.

The J gene is TRBJ1-2, the V gene TRBV6-1; 8 positions match TRBD1. Per the germline V gene, CDR1 is MNHNS and CDR2 is SASEGT. V trimming: 5 bases; J trimming: 8 bases; junction bases outside the gene matches: 13. This CDR3 spans 15 amino acids. In DNA form, the CDR3 reads TGTGCCAGCAGTATAATTCCCCGGACAGGGAAAGGCTACACCTTC. This sequence encodes CASSIIPRTGKGYTF.

This clonotype has just a few counts. A much larger clone sits a single nucleotide away, making a read error possible. CDR3 in DNA: TGTACCAGCAGCCAGTATACGGGGAGCAATCAGCCCCAGCATTTT. Translated, it gives CTSSQYTGSNQPQHF. This rearrangement joins TRBV3-1 to TRBJ1-5; no firm D call. The CDR3 length is 15 residues. CDR1 LGHDT and CDR2 YNNKEL come from the germline V gene (reference sequence).

Comments on this clonotype: The CDR3 end shows no conserved phenylalanine or tryptophan, and so a read error is likely. This sequence joins TRBV12-3 or TRBV12-4 and TRBJ2-7; D tentatively reads TRBD1 or TRBD2 (6 bases each). The CDR3 runs 14 residues. Trimming stripped 10 bases from V and 6 bases from J, with 22 bases between. This CDR3 reads CATPMAGEAREQYS. CDR3 DNA sequence: TGTGCCACCCCAATGGCAGGGGAGGCCCGCGAGCAGTACTCC.

This clonotype was observed a few times. This chain uses TRBV3-1 with TRBJ2-3; possible D gene TRBD1, 5 bases. The V gene's germline CDR1 is LGHDT and CDR2 YNNKEL (reference sequence). V dropped 0 bases and J dropped 3 bases, with 22 bases sitting between them. The CDR3 runs 19 residues. In DNA, the CDR3 is TGTGCCAGCAGCCAAGATCTGGTTCGCGGCAGGGTCGGTACAGATACGCAGTATTTT. As protein: CASSQDLVRGRVGTDTQYF.

This clonotype was seen a handful of times. As DNA, the CDR3 is TGTGCCAGCAGTGAAATAGGTAATCAGCCCCAGCATTTT. Amino acids: CASSEIGNQPQHF. The chain uses TRBV6-1 and TRBJ1-5; no firm D call. Germline V lookup: CDR1 MNHNS, CDR2 SASEGT. With 2 bases removed from V and 4 bases from J, the gap between germline ends came to 6 bases. The CDR3 spans 13 residues.

This clonotype was detected many times. The chain is built from TRBV18 and TRBJ1-6; no clear D gene. This CDR3 contains 13 residues. Trimming took 9 bases from V and 7 from J, leaving 13 bases between them. Per germline, CDR1 KGHSH and CDR2 LQKENI. CDR3 amino acids: CASTEGQNSPLHF. The CDR3 nucleotides read TGTGCCAGTACCGAAGGGCAAAATTCACCCCTCCACTTT. The full variable domain, rest sourced from reference TRBV18 and TRBJ1-6, is NAGVMQNPRHLVRRRGQEARLRCSPMKGHSHVYWYRQLPEEGLKFMVYLQKENIIDESGMPKERFSAEFPKEGPSILRIQQVVRGDSAAYFCASTEGQNSPLHFGNGTRLTVT.

This clonotype was detected many times. The chain is built from TRBV3-1 and TRBJ1-3; TRBD1 might be the D (5 bases). The CDR3 length is 15 residues. Trimming left V 3 bases short and J 4 bases short, with 13 bases between. Germline V gives CDR1 LGHDT, CDR2 YNNKEL (reference sequence). Written as DNA, the CDR3 is TGTGCCAGCAGCCATGACGACAGAGGAGGAAACACCATATATTTT. This codes for CASSHDDRGGNTIYF. Combining the CDR3 with reference TRBV3-1 and TRBJ1-3 gives the whole variable domain DTAVSQTPKYLVTQMGNDKSIKCEQNLGHDTMYWYKQDSKKFLKIMFSYNNKELIINETVPNRFSPKSPDKAHLNLHINSLELGDSAVYFCASSHDDRGGNTIYFGEGSWLTVV.

This clonotype showed up many times. The chain has TRBV3-1 and TRBJ1-2; D unresolved. CDR3 length: 13 amino acids. The V end was cut by 1 base, the J end by 8 bases, with 11 bases between. Germline lookup yields CDR1 LGHDT and CDR2 YNNKEL (reference sequence). CDR3 nucleotide sequence: TGTGCCAGCAGCCAAGCTTCGCATGCCGGCTACACCTTC. The encoded protein is CASSQASHAGYTF.

At least ten counts were recorded for this clonotype. The rearrangement links TRBV20-1 to TRBJ2-7, with D unresolved. This CDR3 comprises 14 residues. From germline, CDR1 is DFQATT and CDR2 SNEGSKA (reference sequence). The V end lost 3 bases, the J end lost 0 bases, and 12 bases lay between the germline ends. CDR3 residues: CSASTGLDSYEQYF. In DNA form, the CDR3 reads TGCAGTGCTAGTACGGGTTTAGACTCCTACGAGCAGTACTTC.

The chain combines TRBV24-1 with TRBJ2-3; D gene ambiguous. Per germline, CDR1 KGHDR and CDR2 SFDVKD. The CDR3 has 14 amino acids. Trimming pared 5 bases from V and 1 base from J, leaving 9 bases between. The CDR3 loop is CATSALWGTDTQYF. The DNA for the CDR3 is TGTGCCACCAGTGCTCTGTGGGGCACAGATACGCAGTATTTT.

DNA for the CDR3: TGTGCCAGCAGTTTAGGAGGGGCAGGTGAGCAGTTCTTC. It yields the protein CASSLGGAGEQFF. V usage is TRBV28 and J usage is TRBJ2-1; D is possibly TRBD2 (6 bases). Trimming cost V 2 bases and J 9 bases, with 11 bases left between them. The CDR3 totals 13 residues. CDR1 and CDR2 (germline): MDHEN, SYDVKM.

This clonotype has only a few counts. The CDR3 loop is CASSPLLSGGSYNEQFF. The CDR3 DNA reads TGTGCCAGCTCACCACTATTAAGCGGGGGGTCCTACAATGAGCAGTTCTTC. This chain links TRBV18 with TRBJ2-1; 9 bases match TRBD2. Germline V lookup: CDR1 KGHSH, CDR2 LQKENI. Unmatched junction bases numbered 5, after V lost 1 base and J lost 1 base. The CDR3 extends over 17 amino acids.

This chain uses TRBV5-1 with TRBJ2-3, with TRBD1 matching 10 bases. The CDR3 is 14 amino acids. Per the germline V gene, CDR1 is SGHRS and CDR2 is YFSETQ. J was trimmed by 5 bases and V by 4 bases; bases with no gene match: 4. For the CDR3, the DNA is TGCGCCAGCAGCCTCGGGACAGGGGAAGATACGCAGTATTTT. Translating gives CASSLGTGEDTQYF.

This clonotype has at least ten counts. V gene TRBV6-1 combines with J gene TRBJ2-7; D unresolved. Germline loops: CDR1 MNHNS, CDR2 SASEGT. This CDR3 is 13 amino acids long. V lost 2 bases, J lost 1 base, and 6 bases lay in between. In DNA, the CDR3 is TGTGCCAGCAGTGAATTTACATCCTACGAGCAGTACTTC. Its translation: CASSEFTSYEQYF.

The V gene is TRBV15, the J gene TRBJ2-3, with D maybe TRBD1 (6 bases). This CDR3 has 15 amino acids. Per germline, CDR1 LNHNV and CDR2 YYDKDF (reference sequence). Trimming took 4 bases from V and 2 from J, leaving 13 bases between them. The CDR3 protein is CATSTPGDNTDTQYF. The CDR3 DNA reads as TGTGCCACCAGCACCCCCGGGGACAACACAGATACGCAGTATTTT.

This clonotype has only a few counts. The CDR3 reads CASSLHVPGYTF. The CDR3 DNA reads as TGTGCCAGCAGCTTACACGTGCCTGGCTACACCTTC. J is TRBJ1-2 and V is TRBV7-9; D is unclear. Trimming cost V 2 bases and J 7 bases, with 8 bases left between them. The CDR3 is 12 amino acids. Per the germline V gene, CDR1 is SEHNR and CDR2 is FQNEAQ (reference sequence).

This rearrangement joins TRBV6-5 to TRBJ2-3; the match to TRBD2 covers 10 bases. The germline V gene encodes CDR1 MNHEY and CDR2 SVGAGI. The CDR3 has 17 amino acids. After removal of 0 bases from V and 4 bases from J, the junction contained 7 bases not matched to a gene. CDR3 residues: CASSYSLAGASPDTQYF. The CDR3 DNA reads as TGTGCCAGCAGTTACTCGCTAGCGGGGGCCTCGCCAGATACGCAGTATTTT.